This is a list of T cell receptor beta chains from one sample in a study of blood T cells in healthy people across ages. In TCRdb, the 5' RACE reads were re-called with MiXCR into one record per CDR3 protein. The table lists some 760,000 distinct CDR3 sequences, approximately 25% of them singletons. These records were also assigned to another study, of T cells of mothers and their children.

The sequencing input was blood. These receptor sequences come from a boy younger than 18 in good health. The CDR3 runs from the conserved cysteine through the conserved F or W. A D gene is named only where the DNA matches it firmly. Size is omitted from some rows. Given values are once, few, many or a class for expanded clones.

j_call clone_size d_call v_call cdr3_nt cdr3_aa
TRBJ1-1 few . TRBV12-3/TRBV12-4 TGTGCCAGCAGTCCCCGCGAGGGCACTGAAGCTTTCTTT CASSPREGTEAFF
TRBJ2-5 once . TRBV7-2 TGTGCCAGCATCAATACTGACAACCAAGAGACCCAGTACTTC CASINTDNQETQYF
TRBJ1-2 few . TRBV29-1 TGCGGCGCATCTGGGACTGGGGGCCGGTTAGACTATGGCTACACCTTC CGASGTGGRLDYGYTF
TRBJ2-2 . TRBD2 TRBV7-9 TGTGCCAGCAGCAGCCGACTAGCGGGAGGCACCGGGGAGCTGTTTTTT CASSSRLAGGTGELFF
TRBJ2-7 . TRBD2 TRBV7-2 TGTGCCAGCAGCTCCTTGTCCGCCACTAGCGGGAGTTGGTACGAGCAGTACTTC CASSSLSATSGSWYEQYF
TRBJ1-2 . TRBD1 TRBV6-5 TGTGCCAGCAGTGCCGGGACAGGGCATGGCTACACCTTC CASSAGTGHGYTF
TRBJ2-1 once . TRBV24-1 TGTGCCACCAGTGATCCCTCGGGGGCCCCCTTATACAATGAGCAGTTCTTC CATSDPSGAPLYNEQFF
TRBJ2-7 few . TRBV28 TGTGCCAGCAGTTTGTCGTACGGCAACGAGCAGTACTTC CASSLSYGNEQYF
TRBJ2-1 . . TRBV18 TGTGCCAGCTCACCACCGTCGGCTAAGGCTGAGCAGTTCTTC CASSPPSAKAEQFF
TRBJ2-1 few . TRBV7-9 TGTGCCAGCAGACCGTGGACGGATGAGCAGTTCTTC CASRPWTDEQFF